These 21 T cell receptor beta chains were sequenced from one sample in a study of cytomegalovirus exposure and HLA in healthy donors. 13 Jbeta primers and 60 Vbeta primers were used for the PCR. Profiled with immunoSEQ multiplex PCR; TCRdb holds only in-frame clones, not every one. Its clone listing holds 150,000 to 250,000 clones. Sequenced sample: PBMCs. The receptor source for this set is a boy between 10 and 17 years old in good health and CMV-seronegative.

The genes are TRBV7-9 and TRBJ2-2; 8 bases fit TRBD2. The germline V gene has CDR1 SEHNR and CDR2 FQNEAQ (reference sequence). This CDR3 region has 16 residues. V lost 0 bases and J lost 7; bases outside the gene matches: 7. For the CDR3, the DNA is TGTGCCAGCAGCTTAGCGGTGACTAGCGCGTACGGGGAGCTGTTTTTT. It yields the protein CASSLAVTSAYGELFF.

V is TRBV19 and J is TRBJ1-2; 7 bases are shared with TRBD1. This CDR3 region has 13 residues. With 5 bases clipped from V and 6 bases from J, the junction kept 6 bases outside the gene matches. Germline CDR1 and CDR2: LNHDA and SQIVND (reference sequence). CDR3 nucleotide sequence: TGTGCCAGTAGTTGGGGGACAGCAAATGGCTACACCTTC. It codes for CASSWGTANGYTF.

This rearrangement joins TRBV11-2 to TRBJ1-3; D gene unclear. The CDR3 is 11 amino acids. V shed 3 bases and J shed 8 bases, with 5 bases lying between them. The germline V gene encodes CDR1 SGHAT and CDR2 FQNNGV. Written as DNA, the CDR3 is TGTGCCAGCAGCTTTTTCGACACCATATATTTT. As protein: CASSFFDTIYF. Using reference TRBV11-2 and TRBJ1-3 for the parts outside the CDR3, the full variable domain is EAGVAQSPRYKIIEKRQSVAFWCNPISGHATLYWYQQILGQGPKLLIQFQNNGVVDDSQLPKDRFSAERLKGVDSTLKIQPAKLEDSAVYLCASSFFDTIYFGEGSWLTVV.

V gene TRBV4-1 combines with J gene TRBJ1-1; D may be TRBD1 (5 bases). Trimming took off 2 bases at V and 0 bases at J, with 10 bases between the two ends. The length of the CDR3 is 15 residues. Germline CDR1 is MGHRA and CDR2 is YSYEKL. The CDR3 region has the DNA TGCGCCAGCAGCCAAAGGACGGACATGAACACTGAAGCTTTCTTT. Protein product: CASSQRTDMNTEAFF.

This sequence joins TRBV9 and TRBJ2-1; D is possibly TRBD2 (5 bases). Germline-derived CDR1 and CDR2 are SGDLS and YYNGEE. CDR3 length equals 14 residues. V was clipped by 4 bases and J by 7 bases, with 15 bases between them. As DNA, the CDR3 is TGTGCCAGCAGCCCGGGAAGCCTGGGGAATGAGCAGTTCTTC. It translates to CASSPGSLGNEQFF. The variable domain in full, with the rest retrieved from reference TRBV9 and TRBJ2-1, is DSGVTQTPKHLITATGQRVTLRCSPRSGDLSVYWYQQSLDQGLQFLIQYYNGEERAKGNILERFSAQQFPDLHSELNLSSLELGDSALYFCASSPGSLGNEQFFGPGTRLTVL.

The chain joins TRBV27 to TRBJ1-1, with 10 bases aligning to TRBD1. The CDR3 extends over 13 amino acids. V lost 4 bases and J lost 4; bases outside the gene matches: 0. Germline V gene lookup returns CDR1 MNHEY and CDR2 SMNVEV (reference sequence). CDR3 region: CASSWTGGTEAFF. The CDR3 DNA reads as TGTGCCAGCAGTTGGACAGGGGGCACTGAAGCTTTCTTT.

This chain links TRBV9 with TRBJ1-3; D gene uncertain. The CDR3 runs 16 residues. Germline V gene lookup returns CDR1 SGDLS and CDR2 YYNGEE. With 0 bases removed from V and 4 bases from J, the gap between germline ends came to 14 bases. The CDR3 protein is CASSVVPELSGNTIYF. In DNA form, the CDR3 reads TGTGCCAGCAGCGTAGTTCCCGAGCTCTCCGGAAACACCATATATTTT.

This sequence joins TRBV6-6 and TRBJ2-7; 9 bases are shared with TRBD1. The V gene's germline CDR1 is MNHNY and CDR2 SVGAGI (reference sequence). The CDR3 loop spans 14 amino acids. V gave up 10 bases and J gave up 4 bases; unmatched junction bases: 11. CDR3 bases: TGTGCCACCTGGACAGGGGAATCCCTTTACGAGCAGTACTTC. This sequence encodes CATWTGESLYEQYF.

The chain uses TRBV28 and TRBJ1-6; 7 bases map to TRBD1. V was clipped by 5 bases and J by 7 bases; unmatched bases: 11. CDR1 is MDHEN, CDR2 SYDVKM, per germline. The CDR3 consists of 16 residues. CDR3 amino acids: CASSDPRGLLNSPLHF. Here the CDR3 DNA reads TGTGCCAGCAGTGACCCGAGGGGGCTCCTGAATTCACCCCTCCACTTT.

V is TRBV6-6 and J is TRBJ1-1, with D possibly being TRBD1 (6 bases). CDR3 length: 14 residues. V lost 6 bases and J 3 bases, leaving 14 bases between the germline ends. Germline CDR1 reads MNHNY; CDR2 reads SVGAGI (reference sequence). CDR3 sequence (DNA): TGTGCCAGCAGGGCAGGGGTGAGGGACACTGAAGCTTTCTTT. Protein: CASRAGVRDTEAFF.

CDR3 nucleotide sequence: TGCGCCAGCAGCCAAGATGGACAGGAGCAGTTCTTC. Its protein product is CASSQDGQEQFF. The chain uses TRBV4-1 and TRBJ2-1; possible D gene TRBD1, 6 bases. V was pared by 0 bases and J by 10 bases, with 7 bases between. In germline, CDR1 is MGHRA, CDR2 YSYEKL. The CDR3 extends over 12 amino acids.

The chain employs TRBV4-2 and TRBJ2-1, with D unclear. Germline-derived CDR1 and CDR2 are LGHNA and YNFKEQ. The V and J ends lost 4 bases and 4 bases respectively, with 5 bases between them. CDR3 length equals 12 residues. Here the CDR3 DNA reads TGTGCCAGCAGCCTTTATTACAATGAGCAGTTCTTC. Translating it yields CASSLYYNEQFF.

The rearrangement links TRBV5-6 to TRBJ2-1; 7 bases map to TRBD2. V was clipped by 2 bases and J by 4 bases; unmatched bases: 6. The CDR3 extends over 15 amino acids. Per the germline V gene, CDR1 is SGHDT and CDR2 is YYEEEE. As DNA, the CDR3 is TGTGCCAGCAGCTTTATCGGGGGGAAGTACAATGAGCAGTTCTTC. Amino acids: CASSFIGGKYNEQFF.

The chain joins TRBV25-1 to TRBJ2-5; a possible D gene is TRBD1 (6 bases). The germline gives CDR1 MGHDK, CDR2 SYGVNS. The length of the CDR3 is 14 residues. Trimming stripped 6 bases from V and 5 bases from J, with 16 bases between. Here the CDR3 reads CASSDQGFRETQYF. The DNA for the CDR3 is TGTGCCAGCAGCGACCAGGGGTTCAGGGAGACCCAGTACTTC.

The genes are TRBV18 and TRBJ1-1; D unclear. V lost 2 bases and J lost 11, with 21 bases in between. This CDR3 region has 15 residues. Looked up from germline, CDR1 is KGHSH and CDR2 is LQKENI. As DNA, the CDR3 is TGTGCCAGCTCACCAGATCAATACGGGGTGGGAGTTGCTTTCTTT. It yields the protein CASSPDQYGVGVAFF.

The J gene is TRBJ1-1, the V gene TRBV11-2, with 7 bases fitting TRBD1. The CDR3 runs 15 residues. The germline gives CDR1 SGHAT, CDR2 FQNNGV. The V gene end was trimmed by 6 bases and the J gene end by 0 bases; junction bases not matched to a gene: 7. The CDR3 sequence is CASSYEGALNTEAFF. Here the CDR3 DNA reads TGTGCCAGCAGTTACGAGGGGGCCCTGAACACTGAAGCTTTCTTT.

The chain joins TRBV19 to TRBJ1-6; D possibly corresponds to TRBD1 (5 bases). V lost 4 bases and J lost 4, with 11 bases in between. Per the germline V gene, CDR1 is LNHDA and CDR2 is SQIVND (reference sequence). CDR3 length equals 15 residues. The CDR3 protein is CASSKGVRYNSPLHF. DNA for the CDR3: TGTGCCAGTAGTAAAGGGGTTCGGTATAATTCACCCCTCCACTTT.

The chain links TRBV6-1 to TRBJ1-1; D perhaps matches TRBD1 (6 bases). Trimming took off 6 bases at V and 3 bases at J, with 14 bases between the two ends. The length of the CDR3 is 14 residues. Germline V lookup: CDR1 MNHNS, CDR2 SASEGT. The chain's CDR3 is CASRSDRSYTEAFF. CDR3 nucleotides: TGTGCCAGCAGGAGTGACAGGTCTTACACTGAAGCTTTCTTT.

This chain uses TRBV7-9 with TRBJ1-2, with D unresolved. The CDR3 is 14 amino acids. Trimming cost V 0 bases and J 5 bases, with 10 bases left between them. Germline CDR1 SEHNR, CDR2 FQNEAQ (reference sequence). The CDR3, as DNA: TGTGCCAGCAGCTTAGCAAATCGGGGATATGGCTACACCTTC. Its translation is CASSLANRGYGYTF.

V is TRBV18 and J is TRBJ1-5; weak D call: TRBD1 (6 bases). V was shortened by 3 bases and J by 12 bases, with 15 bases between the two germline ends. CDR1 and CDR2 (germline): KGHSH, LQKENI. The CDR3 consists of 13 residues. CDR3 protein: CASSPDVEGVQHF. CDR3 DNA: TGTGCCAGCTCACCTGACGTAGAGGGGGTCCAGCATTTT.

The chain links TRBV5-1 to TRBJ2-6, with D perhaps matching TRBD2 (5 bases). The CDR3 is 15 amino acids. Trimming cost V 3 bases and J 0 bases, with 7 bases left between them. Germline-derived CDR1 and CDR2 are SGHRS and YFSETQ. CDR3 DNA: TGCGCCAGCAGCTCTGGGAGCTCTGGGGCCAACGTCCTGACTTTC. It yields the protein CASSSGSSGANVLTF. Full variable domain (missing parts from reference TRBV5-1 and TRBJ2-6): KAGVTQTPRYLIKTRGQQVTLSCSPISGHRSVSWYQQTPGQGLQFLFEYFSETQRNKGNFPGRFSGRQFSNSRSEMNVSTLELGDSALYLCASSSGSSGANVLTFGAGSRLTVL.